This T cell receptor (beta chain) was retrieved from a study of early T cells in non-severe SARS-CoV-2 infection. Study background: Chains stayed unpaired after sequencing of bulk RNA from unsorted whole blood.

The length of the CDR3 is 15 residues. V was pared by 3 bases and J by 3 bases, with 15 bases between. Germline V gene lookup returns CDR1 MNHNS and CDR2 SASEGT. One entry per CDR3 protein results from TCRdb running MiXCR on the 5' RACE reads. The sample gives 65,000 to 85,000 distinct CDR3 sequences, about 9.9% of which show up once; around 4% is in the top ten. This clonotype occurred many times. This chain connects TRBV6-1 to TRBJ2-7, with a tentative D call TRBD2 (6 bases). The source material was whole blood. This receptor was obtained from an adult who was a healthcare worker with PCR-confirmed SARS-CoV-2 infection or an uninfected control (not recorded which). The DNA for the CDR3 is TGTGCCAGCAGTGAGGGGGACTGGTACCTCTACGAGCAGTACTTC. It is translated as CASSEGDWYLYEQYF.